This T cell receptor (beta chain) was obtained from a study of T-cell memory formation after mild COVID-19. From the 5' RACE reads, TCRdb called clonotypes with MiXCR, one entry per CDR3 protein. The repertoire has about 270,000 distinct CDR3 sequences, approximately 18% of them found once; the top ten carry under 25%. The CDR3 runs 17 residues. Germline CDR1 and CDR2: MGHRA and YSYEKL. V was shortened by 2 bases and J by 5 bases, with 21 bases between the two germline ends. This clonotype came up a few times. The sample was PBMCs or a T cell subset sorted from them (not recorded which). This sequence originates from a young man who had mild COVID-19 (a few samples of this study predate the infection). Cell type and time point are not known. The chain couples TRBV4-1 to TRBJ2-5; D uncertain. CDR3 in amino acids: CASSQLLRAQEAETQYF. The CDR3 DNA reads as TGCGCCAGCAGCCAACTGCTCCGGGCTCAAGAAGCTGAGACCCAGTACTTC.